These 18 T cell receptor beta chains came from one sample sequenced in a study of molecular identifiers for immune sequencing clone quantification. MiXCR was run by TCRdb on the PCR reads, yielding one entry per CDR3 protein. The repertoire holds about 640,000 distinct CDR3 sequences, with just under 20% as singletons. Material: naive CD8+ T cells from blood, with Jurkat cell RNA spiked in. Described subset: FACS-sorted CD8+CD4-CCR7+CD45RA+ naive T cells. The receptors come from a human donor in good health. Some libraries in this study had Jurkat cell RNA spiked in.

This clonotype was recorded many times. The chain recombines TRBV30 with TRBJ1-1; D may be TRBD1 (5 bases). Germline V lookup: CDR1 GTSNPN, CDR2 SVGIG (reference sequence). Trimming took off 3 bases at V and 6 bases at J, with 8 bases between the two ends. The CDR3 totals 11 residues. The CDR3 nucleotides read TGTGCCTGGAGCCTAGGGGCTGAAGCTTTCTTT. This sequence encodes CAWSLGAEAFF.

V and J are TRBV19 and TRBJ2-7; 7 bases match TRBD1. The CDR3 has 14 amino acids. Germline V gives CDR1 LNHDA, CDR2 SQIVND (reference sequence). V was pared by 8 bases and J by 3 bases, with 10 bases of the junction left unmatched. The CDR3 region has the DNA TGTGCCAGTTCCGCCGGGACAGTGTACTACGAGCAGTACTTC. Translated, it gives CASSAGTVYYEQYF.

Remarks on this clonotype: A read error may produce the germline difference seen at one junction end. The V gene is TRBV12-3 or TRBV12-4, the J gene TRBJ1-5, with D unclear. This CDR3 comprises 14 residues. The CDR3 DNA follows: TGTACCAGCAGTACGACGAAAGGGTATCAGCCCCAGCATTTT. Translating it yields CTSSTTKGYQPQHF.

Remarks on this clonotype: A read error is possible here, since a much larger clone lies one base away. As the CDR3 is not closed by the conserved phenylalanine or tryptophan, this likely results from a read error. The chain joins TRBV27 to TRBJ2-7; 9 bases match TRBD1. The CDR3 covers 14 residues. V lost 5 bases, J lost 7 bases, and 9 bases stayed unmatched. Germline assignment: CDR1 MNHEY and CDR2 SMNVEV (reference sequence). CDR3 loop: CASSMGTGHWEQYL. In DNA, the CDR3 is TGTGCCAGCAGTATGGGGACAGGGCACTGGGAGCAGTACCTC.

This clonotype appeared many times. J is TRBJ2-2 and V is TRBV24-1, with no clear D. Germline V gene data show CDR1 as KGHDR and CDR2 as SFDVKD. V lost 2 bases, J lost 5 bases, and 5 bases lay in between. The CDR3 has 13 residues. CDR3 protein: CATSDSSTGELFF. In DNA, the CDR3 is TGTGCCACCAGTGATTCTAGTACCGGGGAGCTGTTTTTT.

This clonotype appeared many times. CDR3 DNA: TGTGCCAGCAGTCCCGACAGCAATGAAAAACTGTTTTTT. Translating it yields CASSPDSNEKLFF. This chain connects TRBV27 to TRBJ1-4; possibly TRBD1 for D (5 bases). The CDR3 loop spans 13 amino acids. CDR1 and CDR2 (germline): MNHEY, SMNVEV (reference sequence). Trimming left V 5 bases short and J 5 bases short, with 9 bases between.

This clonotype has only a few counts. The rearrangement uses TRBV19 and TRBJ2-7; D gene unclear. The V gene's germline CDR1 is LNHDA and CDR2 SQIVND (reference sequence). This CDR3 has 14 amino acids. The V and J ends lost 1 base and 2 bases respectively, with 9 bases between them. In DNA, the CDR3 is TGTGCCAGTAGTATAGTGAACACCGCCTACGAGCAGTACTTC. Its translation: CASSIVNTAYEQYF.

There are many counts of this clonotype. J is TRBJ2-3 and V is TRBV13, with 12 bases fitting TRBD2. Germline lookup yields CDR1 PRHDT and CDR2 FYEKMQ (reference sequence). The length of the CDR3 is 18 residues. V lost 2 bases and J lost 6; bases outside the gene matches: 12. CDR3 nucleotides: TGTGCCAGCAGCTTAAGGTCTCTAGCGGGGGGGCTGTTCGATACGCAGTATTTT. The encoded protein is CASSLRSLAGGLFDTQYF. The full variable domain, with the rest looked up from reference TRBV13 and TRBJ2-3, is AAGVIQSPRHLIKEKRETATLKCYPIPRHDTVYWYQQGPGQDPQFLISFYEKMQSDKGSIPDRFSAQQFSDYHSELNMSSLELGDSALYFCASSLRSLAGGLFDTQYFGPGTRLTVL.

Worth noting for this clonotype: A clone one base away is much larger, so this may be a read error. V and J are TRBV25-1 and TRBJ2-7, with TRBD2 as a possible D gene (6 bases). The CDR3 has 17 residues. Germline assignment: CDR1 MGHDK and CDR2 SYGVNS. The germline V and J ends were trimmed by 6 bases and 3 bases, with 24 bases remaining between them. CDR3 residues: CASSATGTGMNLYEQYF. The CDR3, as DNA: TGTGCCAGCAGCGCCACCGGGACTGGCATGAACCTCTACGAGCAGTACTTC.

This clonotype was seen repeatedly, ten times or more. The chain recombines TRBV3-1 with TRBJ2-5, with 7 bases that match TRBD1. CDR3 length: 15 amino acids. Germline trimming cut 4 bases from V and 2 bases from J; bases unmatched to any gene: 7. CDR1 and CDR2 (germline): LGHDT, YNNKEL (reference sequence). This CDR3 is CASSLTPGQQETQYF. In DNA, the CDR3 is TGTGCCAGCAGCCTTACACCGGGACAGCAAGAGACCCAGTACTTC.

This clonotype was observed a handful of times. The CDR3 nucleotides are TGCGCCAGCAGCCAATTGACTAGCGGGACCCACGACGAGCAGTACTTC. Encoded protein: CASSQLTSGTHDEQYF. The rearrangement uses TRBV4-3 and TRBJ2-7; 11 bases align to TRBD2. This CDR3 is 16 amino acids long. Germline V lookup: CDR1 LGHNA, CDR2 YSLEER. The V segment lost 2 bases and the J segment 5 bases; nucleotides outside the gene matches: 8.

Comments on this clonotype: This clone may be a read error of a much larger clone one base away. The gene calls are TRBV12-3 or TRBV12-4 and TRBJ1-5, with unresolved D. V shed 10 bases and J shed 0 bases, with 13 bases lying between them. The CDR3 consists of 14 residues. The CDR3 DNA is TGTGCCACCCACGAATGGAATAGCAATCAGCCCCAGCATTTT. It translates to CATHEWNSNQPQHF.

This clonotype was seen many times. The chain recombines TRBV27 with TRBJ2-3, with D tentatively TRBD1 (5 bases). This CDR3 spans 16 amino acids. Trimming removed 6 bases at V and 1 base at J, with 17 bases between. The germline CDR1 and CDR2 sequences are MNHEY and SMNVEV (reference sequence). The CDR3 protein is CASRLQGPTGTDTQYF. Here the CDR3 DNA reads TGTGCCAGCAGGCTTCAGGGTCCTACCGGCACAGATACGCAGTATTTT.

This clonotype was observed a few times. The chain employs TRBV4-3 and TRBJ2-1, with TRBD2 matching over 12 bases. V lost 3 bases and J lost 6; bases outside the gene matches: 3. The germline CDR1 and CDR2 sequences are LGHNA and YSLEER. The CDR3 covers 15 residues. The CDR3 DNA reads TGCGCCAGCAGCCAGGCTAGCGGGAGGGCCAATGAGCAGTTCTTC. Translating gives CASSQASGRANEQFF.

This clonotype was seen many times. The V and J genes are TRBV12-3 or TRBV12-4 and TRBJ2-4, with 7 bases matching TRBD2. V dropped 10 bases and J dropped 3; count of bases not matched to a gene: 6. The length of the CDR3 is 13 residues. CDR3 amino acids: CATTLADKNIQYF. The DNA of the CDR3 is TGTGCCACCACCCTAGCGGACAAAAACATTCAGTACTTC.

This clonotype was detected a few times. The chain couples TRBV24-1 to TRBJ2-5, with D possibly being TRBD1 (5 bases). CDR1 and CDR2 from the germline V gene are KGHDR and SFDVKD. The V and J ends lost 0 bases and 4 bases respectively, with 8 bases between them. The CDR3 extends over 14 amino acids. CDR3 sequence: CATSDLTGTETQYF. CDR3 DNA sequence: TGTGCCACCAGTGATTTGACAGGTACAGAGACCCAGTACTTC.

In its sample, this clonotype was seen many times. The chain couples TRBV6-5 to TRBJ2-7, with TRBD1 matching 8 bases. CDR1 is MNHEY, CDR2 SVGAGI, per germline. Trimming at V came to 6 bases and at J to 3 bases, leaving 7 bases not matched to a gene. The CDR3 has 14 residues. The CDR3 DNA is TGTGCCAGCAGACCTACAGGGGGGTTCTACGAGCAGTACTTC. Protein: CASRPTGGFYEQYF.

The sample holds many counts of this clonotype. This chain uses TRBV19 with TRBJ2-2, with 7 bases aligning to TRBD1. CDR3 size: 14 residues. Germline CDR1 is LNHDA and CDR2 is SQIVND (reference sequence). V gave up 11 bases and J gave up 0 bases; unmatched junction bases: 6. In DNA, the CDR3 is TGTGCCGTCCAGACAGGGTCGAACACCGGGGAGCTGTTTTTT. It codes for CAVQTGSNTGELFF.